These 18 T cell receptor beta chains were all obtained from the same sample, sequenced in a study of blood T cell repertoires in COVID-19. The method was immunoSEQ multiplex PCR; TCRdb's version includes in-frame clones alone and lacks a portion of them. In the table there are about 200,000 clones, around nine tenths of which are singletons. The sequencing input was peripheral blood. These receptors originate from a man younger than 35 with active or convalescent COVID-19.

In regard to this clone: The sample contains more than one DNA sequence encoding this CDR3. The V call is TRBV2, the J call TRBJ1-2, with 11 positions matching TRBD1. Germline trimming cut 4 bases from V and 4 bases from J; bases unmatched to any gene: 2. The germline V gene has CDR1 SNHLY and CDR2 FYNNEI. The CDR3 length is 14 residues. This chain's CDR3 is CASSGTGGFYGYTF. As DNA, the CDR3 is TGTGCCAGCAGTGGGACAGGGGGCTTCTATGGCTACACCTTC.

V and J are TRBV4-2 and TRBJ2-4, with D tentatively TRBD2 (5 bases). CDR3 size: 16 residues. From germline, CDR1 is LGHNA and CDR2 YNFKEQ. V lost 0 bases and J 2 bases, leaving 11 bases between the germline ends. CDR3: CASSQERGQPKNIQYF. The CDR3 region has the DNA TGTGCCAGCAGCCAAGAAAGAGGGCAGCCCAAAAACATTCAGTACTTC.

This chain links TRBV6-6 with TRBJ1-1; D unresolved. The V gene lost 8 bases and the J gene lost 1 base, with 8 bases spanning the gap. The CDR3 is 12 residues long. The V gene's germline CDR1 is MNHNY and CDR2 SVGAGI (reference sequence). The CDR3 is CASEPGNTEAFF. CDR3 nucleotides: TGTGCCAGCGAACCGGGGAACACTGAAGCTTTCTTT.

This clone has only a few counts. The CDR3 DNA reads as TGCGCCAGCAGCCCTACCTGGGCAGTCTTCCCCTACGAGCAGTACTTC. Translated: CASSPTWAVFPYEQYF. The rearrangement links TRBV5-1 to TRBJ2-7; D is unresolved. The CDR3 length is 16 residues. Germline V lookup: CDR1 SGHRS, CDR2 YFSETQ. Trimming stripped 4 bases from V and 2 bases from J, with 19 bases between.

The chain combines TRBV5-6 with TRBJ2-1, with 12 bases aligning to TRBD2. CDR3 size: 19 residues. V lost 6 bases to trimming and J lost 4 bases; unmatched junction nucleotides: 17. CDR1 and CDR2 from the germline V gene are SGHDT and YYEEEE. The CDR3 coding sequence is TGTGCCAGCACTCCGACTAGCGGGAGAACAACCCCCAATTACAATGAGCAGTTCTTC. This encodes CASTPTSGRTTPNYNEQFF.

The chain couples TRBV6-1 to TRBJ1-2; D not resolved. The V gene's germline CDR1 is MNHNS and CDR2 SASEGT. This CDR3 has 16 amino acids. V was pared by 2 bases and J by 0 bases, with 13 bases between. DNA of the CDR3: TGTGCCAGCAGTGAATCGGGTGGTACGGCTAACTATGGCTACACCTTC. The encoded protein is CASSESGGTANYGYTF.

The chain is built from TRBV5-1 and TRBJ2-7; 10 bases agree with TRBD2. CDR1 and CDR2 (germline): SGHRS, YFSETQ. There are 18 residues in the CDR3. V trimming: 8 bases; J trimming: 2 bases; junction bases outside the gene matches: 19. The CDR3 DNA follows: TGCGCCAGTGCACAGGGCCCTAGCGGGAGAACTACCCCCTACGAGCAGTACTTC. This gives the protein CASAQGPSGRTTPYEQYF.

The chain uses TRBV28 and TRBJ1-1; D ambiguous. V was pared by 3 bases and J by 1 base, with 15 bases between. Germline V lookup: CDR1 MDHEN, CDR2 SYDVKM. The length of the CDR3 is 16 residues. This chain's CDR3 is CASSFFGNQRNTEAFF. The DNA of the CDR3 is TGTGCCAGCAGTTTCTTCGGGAATCAAAGGAACACTGAAGCTTTCTTT.

The chain has TRBV25-1 and TRBJ2-1; D is possibly TRBD2 (6 bases). Germline V CDR1 and CDR2: MGHDK, SYGVNS. Trimming took off 1 base at V and 3 bases at J, with 13 bases between the two ends. The length of the CDR3 is 16 residues. The CDR3 is CASSEWGVSHYNEQFF. In DNA, the CDR3 is TGTGCCAGCAGTGAATGGGGGGTTTCCCACTACAATGAGCAGTTCTTC.

The V and J genes are TRBV19 and TRBJ2-1; TRBD2 is a possible D gene (5 bases). Germline V CDR1 and CDR2: LNHDA, SQIVND (reference sequence). The V and J ends lost 3 bases and 2 bases respectively, with 14 bases between them. This CDR3 contains 16 residues. The CDR3 reads CASSIEGGWAYNEQFF. In nucleotides, the CDR3 is TGTGCCAGTAGTATTGAAGGAGGTTGGGCCTACAATGAGCAGTTCTTC. The full variable domain, with the rest looked up from reference TRBV19 and TRBJ2-1, is DGGITQSPKYLFRKEGQNVTLSCEQNLNHDAMYWYRQDPGQGLRLIYYSQIVNDFQKGDIAEGYSVSREKKESFPLTVTSAQKNPTAFYLCASSIEGGWAYNEQFFGPGTRLTVL.

The chain uses TRBV5-1 and TRBJ1-5; D gene uncertain. V lost 0 bases and J 0 bases, leaving 7 bases between the germline ends. Per germline, CDR1 SGHRS and CDR2 YFSETQ. The CDR3 sequence is 15 residues long. CDR3 coding DNA: TGCGCCAGCAGCTTGGATTCAAATAGCAATCAGCCCCAGCATTTT. Its translation is CASSLDSNSNQPQHF.

The rearrangement uses TRBV4-1 and TRBJ2-3, with D perhaps TRBD1 (5 bases). The CDR3 runs to 17 residues. V lost 2 bases and J 2 bases, leaving 17 bases between the germline ends. Germline V gene data show CDR1 as MGHRA and CDR2 as YSYEKL. The CDR3 nucleotides are TGCGCCAGCAGCCAAAGGGGTGGGCCGGGTAACACAGATACGCAGTATTTT. It yields the protein CASSQRGGPGNTDTQYF.

The chain is built from TRBV25-1 and TRBJ1-6; D is possibly TRBD1 (6 bases). The CDR3 loop spans 15 amino acids. The V end lost 3 bases, the J end lost 4 bases, and 10 bases lay between the germline ends. Germline-derived CDR1 and CDR2 are MGHDK and SYGVNS. The CDR3 loop reads CASSDRTDYNSPLHF. DNA of the CDR3: TGTGCCAGCAGTGACCGGACAGATTATAATTCACCCCTCCACTTT.

On this clone itself: Other DNA sequences of this sample code for an identical CDR3. This chain uses TRBV21-1 with TRBJ1-2. TRBV21-1 is reported as a pseudogene. CDR3 length: 12 amino acids. Written as DNA, the CDR3 is TGTGCCAGCAGCAAGGGAGACTATGGCTACACCTTC. Translation: CASSKGDYGYTF.

V gene TRBV5-5 combines with J gene TRBJ2-1, with D perhaps TRBD2 (5 bases). Per the germline V gene, CDR1 is SGHKS and CDR2 is YYEKEE (reference sequence). Trimming left V 0 bases short and J 0 bases short, with 10 bases between. This CDR3 is built from 16 residues. The CDR3 sequence: CASSLAGTSSYNEQFF. The CDR3 DNA is TGTGCCAGCAGCTTGGCAGGCACTAGCTCCTACAATGAGCAGTTCTTC.

This clone was counted only a few times. The chain combines TRBV6-4 with TRBJ1-1; 11 positions match TRBD1. Germline loops: CDR1 MRHNA, CDR2 SNTAGT. The length of the CDR3 is 14 residues. With V trimmed by 4 bases and J by 4 bases, 2 bases remained unmatched. This CDR3 reads CASSAGTGGTEAFF. The CDR3 DNA reads as TGTGCCAGCAGTGCCGGGACAGGGGGCACTGAAGCTTTCTTT.

V gene TRBV7-9 combines with J gene TRBJ1-5; D unresolved. The CDR3 has 14 amino acids. The germline V gene encodes CDR1 SEHNR and CDR2 FQNEAQ (reference sequence). With 9 bases removed from V and 1 base from J, the gap between germline ends came to 13 bases. This CDR3 is CARRGLSSNQPQHF. The CDR3, as DNA: TGTGCCAGGCGCGGTTTATCGAGCAATCAGCCCCAGCATTTT.

In its sample, this clone was seen once. J is TRBJ1-1 and V is TRBV7-9; 11 nucleotides align to TRBD1. This CDR3 comprises 16 residues. Trimming at V came to 5 bases and at J to 3 bases, leaving 8 bases not matched to a gene. Germline CDR1 is SEHNR and CDR2 is FQNEAQ (reference sequence). CDR3 loop: CASSPRTGGMDTEAFF. The DNA for the CDR3 is TGTGCCAGCAGCCCCCGGACAGGGGGCATGGACACTGAAGCTTTCTTT.